These T cell receptor beta chains were read from a single sample in a study of graft-versus-host responses after intestinal transplantation. This table comes from immunoSEQ multiplex PCR, and its TCRdb copy is limited to in-frame clones, with some not included. The sample consists of 20,000 to 30,000 clones, roughly 83% of them appearing once. The input for sequencing was PBMCs, taken about 28 days after intestinal transplant. Every receptor here comes from a human patient who received an intestinal transplant, so some T cells may come from the graft donor. Both conserved end residues are part of each CDR3. The D gene is left open where the match is weak. Not all rows give a size; the values are once, few, many and, for expanded clones, a class.

CDR3 length	clone size	D gene	V gene	J gene	CDR3 DNA	CDR3 protein
13	.	.	TRBV5-4	TRBJ1-2	TGTGCCAGCAGCTCGACAGGCTTCTATGGCTACACCTTC	CASSSTGFYGYTF
16	.	.	TRBV7-3	TRBJ2-5	TGTGCCAGCAGCCGAAGGGAGGAAAGGGGGCAAGAGACCCAGTACTTC	CASSRREERGQETQYF
14	few	.	TRBV6-6	TRBJ2-7	TGTGCCAGCAGTCATACCGGGTTCTCCTACGAGCAGTACTTC	CASSHTGFSYEQYF
14	.	TRBD2	TRBV28	TRBJ2-2	TGTGCCAGCAGTTTTACTAGCGGGACCGGGGAGCTGTTTTTT	CASSFTSGTGELFF
12	few	.	TRBV5-8	TRBJ2-7	TGTGCCAGCAGCTTCTCGAACTACGAGCAGTACTTC	CASSFSNYEQYF
15	.	.	TRBV2	TRBJ2-2	TGTGCCAGCAGAACGACTAGATTAGACACCGGGGAGCTGTTTTTT	CASRTTRLDTGELFF
14	.	TRBD1	TRBV25-1	TRBJ2-1	TGTGCCAGCAGTGGACAGGGCTCCTACAATGAGCAGTTCTTC	CASSGQGSYNEQFF
14	.	.	TRBV18	TRBJ1-1	TGTGCCAGCTCACCAGGGACGGGGAACACTGAAGCTTTCTTT	CASSPGTGNTEAFF
11	.	.	TRBV27	TRBJ2-2	TGTGCCAGCAGTTTCACCGGGGAGCTGTTTTTT	CASSFTGELFF
17	.	.	TRBV7-2	TRBJ2-2	TGTGCCAGCAGCCGCCGGGCGCAAAACGACGGGACCGGGGAGCTGTTTTTT	CASSRRAQNDGTGELFF
13	.	.	TRBV27	TRBJ1-4	TGTGCCAGCAGTTCGCCCCCTAATGAAAAACTGTTTTTT	CASSSPPNEKLFF
14	.	TRBD1	TRBV5-8	TRBJ1-1	TGTGCCAGCAGCTACGGACAGGGATTGAAAGAAGCTTTCTTT	CASSYGQGLKEAFF
15	.	.	TRBV21-1	TRBJ2-1	TGTGCCAGCAGCCCACCTGGCCTCGTCTACAATGAGCAGTTCTTC	CASSPPGLVYNEQFF
16	.	.	TRBV9	TRBJ2-6	TGTGCCAGCAGCGTAGATCGGCAGTCTGGGGCCAACGTCCTGACTTTC	CASSVDRQSGANVLTF
16	.	.	TRBV10-3	TRBJ2-4	TGTGCCATCAGTGAAACCCCCCAGGGGGCCAAAAACATTCAGTACTTC	CAISETPQGAKNIQYF
14	.	TRBD1	TRBV28	TRBJ1-6	TGTGCCACCACCTGGCAGGGGGTCCATTCACCCCTCCACTTT	CATTWQGVHSPLHF
14	few	.	TRBV27	TRBJ1-2	TGTGCCAGCAGTCCGGGGGTGCCGGTATATGGCTACACCTTC	CASSPGVPVYGYTF
14	once	TRBD2	TRBV13	TRBJ2-7	TGTGCCAGCAGCTCAGGACTAGCGGCGTACGAGCAGTACTTC	CASSSGLAAYEQYF
14	few	TRBD1	TRBV5-1	TRBJ2-7	TGCGCCAGCAGCTCCGGACAGGGGGCGGGAGAGCAGTACTTC	CASSSGQGAGEQYF